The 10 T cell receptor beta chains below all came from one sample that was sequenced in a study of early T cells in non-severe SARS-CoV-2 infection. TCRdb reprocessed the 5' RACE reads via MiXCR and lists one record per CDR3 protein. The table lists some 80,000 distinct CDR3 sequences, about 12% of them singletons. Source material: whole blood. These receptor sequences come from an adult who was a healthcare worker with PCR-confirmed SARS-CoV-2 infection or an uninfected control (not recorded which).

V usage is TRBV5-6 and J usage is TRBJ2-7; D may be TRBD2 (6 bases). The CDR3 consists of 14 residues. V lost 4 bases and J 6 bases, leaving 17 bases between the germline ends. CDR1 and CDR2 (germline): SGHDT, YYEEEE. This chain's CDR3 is CASSPPQGGVEQYF. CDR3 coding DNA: TGTGCCAGCAGCCCCCCCCAAGGAGGGGTCGAGCAGTACTTC. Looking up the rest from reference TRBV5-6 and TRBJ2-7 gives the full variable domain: DAGVTQSPTHLIKTRGQQVTLRCSPKSGHDTVSWYQQALGQGPQFIFQYYEEEERQRGNFPDRFSGHQFPNYSSELNVNALLLGDSALYLCASSPPQGGVEQYFGPGTRLTVT.

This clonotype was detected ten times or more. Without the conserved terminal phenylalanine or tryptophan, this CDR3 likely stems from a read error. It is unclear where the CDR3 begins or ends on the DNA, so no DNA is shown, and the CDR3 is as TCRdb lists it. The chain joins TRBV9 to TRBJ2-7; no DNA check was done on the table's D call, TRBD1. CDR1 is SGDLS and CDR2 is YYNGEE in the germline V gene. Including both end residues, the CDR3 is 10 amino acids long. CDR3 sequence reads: CASSVDVTGG.

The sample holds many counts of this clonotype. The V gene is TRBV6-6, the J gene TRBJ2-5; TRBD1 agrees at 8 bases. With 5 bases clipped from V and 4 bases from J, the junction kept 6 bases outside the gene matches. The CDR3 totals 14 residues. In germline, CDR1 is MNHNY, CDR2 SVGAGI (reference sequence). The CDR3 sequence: CASSPRGRAETQYF. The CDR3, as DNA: TGTGCCAGCAGTCCCAGGGGGCGGGCAGAGACCCAGTACTTC.

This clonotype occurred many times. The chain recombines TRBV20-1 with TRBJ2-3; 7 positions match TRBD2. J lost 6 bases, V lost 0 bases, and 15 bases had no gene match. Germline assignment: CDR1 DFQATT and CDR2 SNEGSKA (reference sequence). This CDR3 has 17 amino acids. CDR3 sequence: CSARDSHVAGWDDTQYF. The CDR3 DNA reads TGCAGTGCTAGAGATAGTCACGTAGCGGGCTGGGATGATACGCAGTATTTT.

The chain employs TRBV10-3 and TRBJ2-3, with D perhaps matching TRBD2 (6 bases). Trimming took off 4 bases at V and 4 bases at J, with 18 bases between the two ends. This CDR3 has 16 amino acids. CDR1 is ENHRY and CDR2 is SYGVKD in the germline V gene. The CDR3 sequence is CAISAIRRGPADTQYF. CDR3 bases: TGTGCCATCAGTGCGATCAGGCGGGGCCCCGCAGATACGCAGTATTTT.

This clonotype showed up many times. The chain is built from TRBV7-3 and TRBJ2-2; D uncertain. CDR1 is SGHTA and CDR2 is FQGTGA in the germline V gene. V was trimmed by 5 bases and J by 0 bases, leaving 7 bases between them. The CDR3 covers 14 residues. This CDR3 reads CASSHGSNTGELFF. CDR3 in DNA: TGTGCCAGCAGCCATGGTTCGAACACCGGGGAGCTGTTTTTT. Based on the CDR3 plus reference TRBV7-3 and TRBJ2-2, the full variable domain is GAGVSQTPSNKVTEKGKYVELRCDPISGHTALYWYRQSLGQGPEFLIYFQGTGAADDSGLPNDRFFAVRPEGSVSTLKIQRTERGDSAVYLCASSHGSNTGELFFGEGSRLTVL.

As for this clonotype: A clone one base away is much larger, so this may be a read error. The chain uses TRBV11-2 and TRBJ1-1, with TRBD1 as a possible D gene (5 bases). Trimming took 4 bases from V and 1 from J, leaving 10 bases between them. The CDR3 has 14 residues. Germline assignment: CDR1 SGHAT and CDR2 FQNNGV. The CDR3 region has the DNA TGTGCCAGCAGCTCCTGGGGGACGAACACTGAAGCTTTCTTT. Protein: CASSSWGTNTEAFF.

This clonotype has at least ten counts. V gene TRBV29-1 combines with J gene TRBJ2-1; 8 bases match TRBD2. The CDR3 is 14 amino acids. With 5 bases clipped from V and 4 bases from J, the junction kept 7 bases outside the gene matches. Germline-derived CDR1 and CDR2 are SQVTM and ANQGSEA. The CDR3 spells CSVREAGAYNEQFF. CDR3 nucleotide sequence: TGCAGCGTTCGGGAAGCGGGGGCATACAATGAGCAGTTCTTC.

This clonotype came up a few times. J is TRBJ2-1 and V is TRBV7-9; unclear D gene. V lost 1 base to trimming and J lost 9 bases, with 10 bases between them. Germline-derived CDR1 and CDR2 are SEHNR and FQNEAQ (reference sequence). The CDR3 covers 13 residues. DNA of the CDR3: TGTGCCAGCAGCTTAGTAGTAGATGGTGAGCAGTTCTTC. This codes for CASSLVVDGEQFF.

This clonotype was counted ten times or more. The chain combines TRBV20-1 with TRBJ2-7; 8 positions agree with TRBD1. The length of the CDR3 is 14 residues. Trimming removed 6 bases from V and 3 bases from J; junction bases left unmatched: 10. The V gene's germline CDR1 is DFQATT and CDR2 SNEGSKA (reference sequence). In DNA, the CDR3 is TGCAGTGCAGCGACAGGGGCCACATTCTACGAGCAGTACTTC. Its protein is CSAATGATFYEQYF.